In this sample, the clone carrying this T cell receptor (beta chain) turned up a few times. A much larger clone is a single base away; this may be a read error. CDR1 and CDR2 from the germline V gene are LNHDA and SQIVND (reference sequence). The length of the CDR3 is 14 residues. Naive CD8 T cells, phenotype CD8+CD4-CCR7+CD45RA+, were sorted. These data originate in a study of molecular identifiers for immune sequencing clone quantification. The wider study: Replicates split RNA from around 20,000 or 99,000 naive CD8 cells five ways, and the researchers sequenced four portions.

TCRdb reprocessed the PCR reads via MiXCR and lists one record per CDR3 protein. Among 97,000 or so distinct CDR3 sequences listed, approximately 25% were seen once. This sequence was found in a human donor in good health. Some libraries in this study had Jurkat cell RNA spiked in. What was sequenced was naive CD8+ T cells from blood, with Jurkat cell RNA spiked in. The subset: FACS-sorted CD8+CD4-CCR7+CD45RA+ naive T cells. The chain uses TRBV19 and TRBJ2-7, with TRBD1 matching over 8 bases. The CDR3: CASSIGTGNYEQCF. The CDR3 DNA is TGTGCCAGTAGTATCGGGACAGGAAACTACGAGCAGTGCTTC.